The 4 T cell receptor beta chains below all came from one sample that was sequenced in a study of Ad26.COV2.S vaccination and SARS-CoV-2 variants. Assay: immunoSEQ multiplex PCR; the TCRdb copy retains only in-frame clones and omits some. The sample carries 350,000 to 550,000 clones, approximately 89% recorded once. The treatment is: roughly 18 received Ad26.COV2.S at low or high dose, single or two shots; 5 received placebo; per-sample allocation not given. The samples date from day 63 after the first vaccine or placebo injection. The specimen was peripheral blood, collected in a trial of Ad26.COV2.S vaccine versus placebo. The receptors originated from a person aged 18-60 years who received the Ad26.COV2.S COVID-19 vaccine or a placebo.

The chain recombines TRBV7-2 with TRBJ2-1; TRBD1 might be the D (5 bases). Germline-derived CDR1 and CDR2 are SGHTA and FQGNSA. V was pared by 2 bases and J by 9 bases, with 14 bases between. This CDR3 contains 14 residues. As DNA, the CDR3 is TGTGCCAGCAGCTTACTGGGCAGGGTGAGTGAGCAGTTCTTC. Its translation: CASSLLGRVSEQFF.

The chain employs TRBV4-2 and TRBJ1-2; D ambiguous. The CDR3 totals 12 residues. The germline gives CDR1 LGHNA, CDR2 YNFKEQ. The V gene lost 3 bases and the J gene lost 6 bases, with 8 bases spanning the gap. Here the CDR3 DNA reads TGTGCCAGCAGCCAGCCTCCGGATGGCTACACCTTC. This encodes CASSQPPDGYTF.

The chain couples TRBV7-2 to TRBJ1-3, with D uncertain. Germline-derived CDR1 and CDR2 are SGHTA and FQGNSA. The CDR3 spans 16 residues. V was pared by 0 bases and J by 0 bases, with 9 bases between. The CDR3 sequence is CASSLARESSGNTIYF. Here the CDR3 DNA reads TGTGCCAGCAGCTTAGCGCGGGAGAGCTCTGGAAACACCATATATTTT.

CDR3 sequence: CASSSGQHNEKLFF. For the CDR3, the DNA is TGTGCCAGCAGCTCCGGACAGCATAATGAAAAACTGTTTTTT. This chain connects TRBV28 to TRBJ1-4, with D maybe TRBD1 (6 bases). Germline V gene sequence: CDR1 MDHEN, CDR2 SYDVKM. V dropped 6 bases and J dropped 4 bases, with 12 bases sitting between them. This CDR3 comprises 14 residues.